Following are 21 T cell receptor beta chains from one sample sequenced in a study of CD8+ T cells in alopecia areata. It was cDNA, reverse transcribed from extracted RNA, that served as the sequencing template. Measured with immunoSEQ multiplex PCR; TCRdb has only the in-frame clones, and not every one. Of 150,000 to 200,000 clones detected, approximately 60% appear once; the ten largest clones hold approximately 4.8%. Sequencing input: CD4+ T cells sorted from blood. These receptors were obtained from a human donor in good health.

CDR3 in amino acids: CASSLGRRFQETQYF. The DNA for the CDR3 is TGTGCCAGCAGCTTGGGCCGAAGATTCCAAGAGACCCAGTACTTC. The rearrangement links TRBV7-6 to TRBJ2-5; D not resolved. Germline V gene sequence: CDR1 SGHVS, CDR2 FNYEAQ. V was shortened by 3 bases and J by 1 base, with 12 bases between the two germline ends. This CDR3 region has 15 residues.

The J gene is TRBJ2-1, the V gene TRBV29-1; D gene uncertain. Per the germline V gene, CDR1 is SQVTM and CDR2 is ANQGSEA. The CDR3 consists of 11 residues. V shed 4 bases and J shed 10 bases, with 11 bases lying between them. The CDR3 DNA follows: TGCAGCGTTGCTGACTCGCCGGAGCAGTTCTTC. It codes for CSVADSPEQFF.

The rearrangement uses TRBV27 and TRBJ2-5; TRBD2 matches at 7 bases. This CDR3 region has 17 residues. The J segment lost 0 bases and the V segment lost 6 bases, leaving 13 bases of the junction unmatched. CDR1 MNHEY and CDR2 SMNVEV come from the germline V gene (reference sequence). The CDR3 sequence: CASSRQGGSGDQETQYF. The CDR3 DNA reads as TGTGCCAGCAGCCGTCAAGGCGGGAGTGGGGACCAAGAGACCCAGTACTTC.

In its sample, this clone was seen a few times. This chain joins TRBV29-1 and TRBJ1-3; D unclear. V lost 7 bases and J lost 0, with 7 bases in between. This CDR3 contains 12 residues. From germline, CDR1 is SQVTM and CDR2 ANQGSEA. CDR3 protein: CSAEDSGNTIYF. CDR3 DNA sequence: TGCAGCGCCGAAGACTCTGGAAACACCATATATTTT.

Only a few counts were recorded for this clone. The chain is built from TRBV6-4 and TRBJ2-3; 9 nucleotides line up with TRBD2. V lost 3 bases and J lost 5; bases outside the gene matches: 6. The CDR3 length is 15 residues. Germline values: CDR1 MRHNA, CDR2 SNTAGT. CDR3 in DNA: TGTGCCAGCAGTGAGAAAGCGGGAGGTGAAGATACGCAGTATTTT. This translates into CASSEKAGGEDTQYF.

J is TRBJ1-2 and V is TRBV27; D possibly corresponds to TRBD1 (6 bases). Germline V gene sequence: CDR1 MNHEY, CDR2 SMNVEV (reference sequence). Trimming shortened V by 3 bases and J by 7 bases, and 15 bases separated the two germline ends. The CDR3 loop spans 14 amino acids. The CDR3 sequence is CASSFRGARGGYTF. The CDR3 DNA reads TGTGCCAGCAGTTTTCGGGGGGCTCGTGGTGGCTACACCTTC.

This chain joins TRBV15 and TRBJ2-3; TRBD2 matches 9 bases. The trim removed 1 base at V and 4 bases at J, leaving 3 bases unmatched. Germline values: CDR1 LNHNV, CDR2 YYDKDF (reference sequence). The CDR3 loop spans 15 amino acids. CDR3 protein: CATSRASGAADTQYF. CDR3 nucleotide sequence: TGTGCCACCAGCAGAGCTAGCGGGGCCGCAGATACGCAGTATTTT.

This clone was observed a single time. The CDR3 bases are TGCGCCAGCAGCCAAGGACTAGCGGGAGGGCCCTCCTACAATGAGCAGTTCTTC. Translation: CASSQGLAGGPSYNEQFF. The chain uses TRBV4-1 and TRBJ2-1, with 14 bases identical to TRBD2. CDR1 is MGHRA, CDR2 YSYEKL, per germline. J was trimmed by 0 bases and V by 1 base; bases with no gene match: 2. CDR3 length equals 18 residues.

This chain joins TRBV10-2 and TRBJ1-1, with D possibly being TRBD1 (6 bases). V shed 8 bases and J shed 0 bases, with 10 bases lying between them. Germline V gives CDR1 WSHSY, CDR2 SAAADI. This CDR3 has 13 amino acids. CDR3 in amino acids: CASSTGLNTEAFF. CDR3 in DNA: TGCGCCAGCTCTACAGGGTTGAACACTGAAGCTTTCTTT.

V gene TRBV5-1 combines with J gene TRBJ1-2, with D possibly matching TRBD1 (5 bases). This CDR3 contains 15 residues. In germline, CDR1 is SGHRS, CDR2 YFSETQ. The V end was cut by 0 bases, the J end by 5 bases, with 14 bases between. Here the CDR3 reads CASSLGDSVGYGYTF. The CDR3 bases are TGCGCCAGCAGCTTGGGGGACTCCGTTGGGTATGGCTACACCTTC. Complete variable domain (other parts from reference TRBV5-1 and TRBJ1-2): KAGVTQTPRYLIKTRGQQVTLSCSPISGHRSVSWYQQTPGQGLQFLFEYFSETQRNKGNFPGRFSGRQFSNSRSEMNVSTLELGDSALYLCASSLGDSVGYGYTFGSGTRLTVV.

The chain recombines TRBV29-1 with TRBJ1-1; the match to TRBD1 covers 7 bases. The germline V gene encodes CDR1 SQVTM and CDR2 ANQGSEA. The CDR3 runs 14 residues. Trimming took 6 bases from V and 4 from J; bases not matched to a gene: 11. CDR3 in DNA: TGCAGCGTCCCCGGTCAGGGGGTAAGCACTGAAGCTTTCTTT. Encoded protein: CSVPGQGVSTEAFF.

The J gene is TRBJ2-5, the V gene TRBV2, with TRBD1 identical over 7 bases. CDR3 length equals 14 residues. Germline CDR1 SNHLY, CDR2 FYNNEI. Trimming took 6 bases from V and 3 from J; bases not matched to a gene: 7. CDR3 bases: TGTGCCAGCAGAACCGACAGGGCCAAAGAGACCCAGTACTTC. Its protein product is CASRTDRAKETQYF.

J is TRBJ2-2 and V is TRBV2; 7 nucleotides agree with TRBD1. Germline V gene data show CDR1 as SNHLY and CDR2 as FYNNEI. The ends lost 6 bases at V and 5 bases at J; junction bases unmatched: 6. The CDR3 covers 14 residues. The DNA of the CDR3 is TGTGCCAGCAGGGGGGACAGCCAGACCGGGGAGCTGTTTTTT. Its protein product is CASRGDSQTGELFF.

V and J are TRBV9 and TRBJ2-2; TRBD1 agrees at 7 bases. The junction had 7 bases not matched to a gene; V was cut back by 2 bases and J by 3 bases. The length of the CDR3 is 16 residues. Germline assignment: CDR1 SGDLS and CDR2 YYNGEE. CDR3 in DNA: TGTGCCAGCAGCGTTCAAGGGGGCGCCGACACCGGGGAGCTGTTTTTT. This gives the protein CASSVQGGADTGELFF.

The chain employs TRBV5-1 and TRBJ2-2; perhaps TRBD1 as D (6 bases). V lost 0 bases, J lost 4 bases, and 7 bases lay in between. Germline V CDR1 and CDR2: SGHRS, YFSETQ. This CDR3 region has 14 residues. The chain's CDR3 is CASSLVTGTGELFF. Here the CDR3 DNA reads TGCGCCAGCAGCTTGGTGACAGGCACCGGGGAGCTGTTTTTT.

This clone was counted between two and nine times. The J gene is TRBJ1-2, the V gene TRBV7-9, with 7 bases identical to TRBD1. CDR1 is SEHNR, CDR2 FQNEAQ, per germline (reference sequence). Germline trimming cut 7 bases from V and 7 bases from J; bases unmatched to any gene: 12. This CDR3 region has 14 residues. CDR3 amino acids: CASIPGAGGLGYTF. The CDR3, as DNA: TGTGCCAGCATCCCCGGGGCAGGGGGGCTTGGCTACACCTTC.

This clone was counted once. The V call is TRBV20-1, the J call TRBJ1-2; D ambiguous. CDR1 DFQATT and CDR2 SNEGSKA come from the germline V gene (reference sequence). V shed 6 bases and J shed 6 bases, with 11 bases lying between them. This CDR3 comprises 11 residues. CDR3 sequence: CSAESTDGYTF. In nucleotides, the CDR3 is TGCAGTGCCGAGTCGACTGATGGCTACACCTTC.

Written as DNA, the CDR3 is TGTGCCAGCTCACCCGGGAGTCGTCGGGGCGGGGGCTACACCTTC. It yields the protein CASSPGSRRGGGYTF. The rearrangement uses TRBV18 and TRBJ1-2, with D tentatively TRBD1 (5 bases). The CDR3 loop spans 15 amino acids. Per the germline V gene, CDR1 is KGHSH and CDR2 is LQKENI. Trimming stripped 3 bases from V and 8 bases from J, with 19 bases between.

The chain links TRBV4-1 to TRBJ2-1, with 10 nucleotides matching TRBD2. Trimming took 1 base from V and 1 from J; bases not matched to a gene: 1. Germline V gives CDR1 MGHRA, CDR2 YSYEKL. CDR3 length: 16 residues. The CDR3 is CASSQVSGRSYNEQFF. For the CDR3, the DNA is TGCGCCAGCAGCCAAGTTAGCGGGAGGTCCTACAATGAGCAGTTCTTC.

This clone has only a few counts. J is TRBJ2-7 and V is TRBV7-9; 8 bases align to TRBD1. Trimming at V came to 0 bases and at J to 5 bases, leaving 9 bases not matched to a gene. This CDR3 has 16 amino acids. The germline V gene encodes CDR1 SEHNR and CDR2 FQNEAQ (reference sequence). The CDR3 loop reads CASSLALGQGRDEQYF. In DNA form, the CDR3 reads TGTGCCAGCAGCTTAGCGCTAGGACAGGGTCGAGACGAGCAGTACTTC. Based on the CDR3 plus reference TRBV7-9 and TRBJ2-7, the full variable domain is DTGVSQNPRHKITKRGQNVTFRCDPISEHNRLYWYRQTLGQGPEFLTYFQNEAQLEKSRLLSDRFSAERPKGSFSTLEIQRTEQGDSAMYLCASSLALGQGRDEQYFGPGTRLTVT.

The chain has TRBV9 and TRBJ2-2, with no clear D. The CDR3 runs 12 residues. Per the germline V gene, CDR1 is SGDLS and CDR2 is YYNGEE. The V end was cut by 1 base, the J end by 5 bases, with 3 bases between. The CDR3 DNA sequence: TGTGCCAGCAGCGTATTGACCGGGGAGCTGTTTTTT. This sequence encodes CASSVLTGELFF.